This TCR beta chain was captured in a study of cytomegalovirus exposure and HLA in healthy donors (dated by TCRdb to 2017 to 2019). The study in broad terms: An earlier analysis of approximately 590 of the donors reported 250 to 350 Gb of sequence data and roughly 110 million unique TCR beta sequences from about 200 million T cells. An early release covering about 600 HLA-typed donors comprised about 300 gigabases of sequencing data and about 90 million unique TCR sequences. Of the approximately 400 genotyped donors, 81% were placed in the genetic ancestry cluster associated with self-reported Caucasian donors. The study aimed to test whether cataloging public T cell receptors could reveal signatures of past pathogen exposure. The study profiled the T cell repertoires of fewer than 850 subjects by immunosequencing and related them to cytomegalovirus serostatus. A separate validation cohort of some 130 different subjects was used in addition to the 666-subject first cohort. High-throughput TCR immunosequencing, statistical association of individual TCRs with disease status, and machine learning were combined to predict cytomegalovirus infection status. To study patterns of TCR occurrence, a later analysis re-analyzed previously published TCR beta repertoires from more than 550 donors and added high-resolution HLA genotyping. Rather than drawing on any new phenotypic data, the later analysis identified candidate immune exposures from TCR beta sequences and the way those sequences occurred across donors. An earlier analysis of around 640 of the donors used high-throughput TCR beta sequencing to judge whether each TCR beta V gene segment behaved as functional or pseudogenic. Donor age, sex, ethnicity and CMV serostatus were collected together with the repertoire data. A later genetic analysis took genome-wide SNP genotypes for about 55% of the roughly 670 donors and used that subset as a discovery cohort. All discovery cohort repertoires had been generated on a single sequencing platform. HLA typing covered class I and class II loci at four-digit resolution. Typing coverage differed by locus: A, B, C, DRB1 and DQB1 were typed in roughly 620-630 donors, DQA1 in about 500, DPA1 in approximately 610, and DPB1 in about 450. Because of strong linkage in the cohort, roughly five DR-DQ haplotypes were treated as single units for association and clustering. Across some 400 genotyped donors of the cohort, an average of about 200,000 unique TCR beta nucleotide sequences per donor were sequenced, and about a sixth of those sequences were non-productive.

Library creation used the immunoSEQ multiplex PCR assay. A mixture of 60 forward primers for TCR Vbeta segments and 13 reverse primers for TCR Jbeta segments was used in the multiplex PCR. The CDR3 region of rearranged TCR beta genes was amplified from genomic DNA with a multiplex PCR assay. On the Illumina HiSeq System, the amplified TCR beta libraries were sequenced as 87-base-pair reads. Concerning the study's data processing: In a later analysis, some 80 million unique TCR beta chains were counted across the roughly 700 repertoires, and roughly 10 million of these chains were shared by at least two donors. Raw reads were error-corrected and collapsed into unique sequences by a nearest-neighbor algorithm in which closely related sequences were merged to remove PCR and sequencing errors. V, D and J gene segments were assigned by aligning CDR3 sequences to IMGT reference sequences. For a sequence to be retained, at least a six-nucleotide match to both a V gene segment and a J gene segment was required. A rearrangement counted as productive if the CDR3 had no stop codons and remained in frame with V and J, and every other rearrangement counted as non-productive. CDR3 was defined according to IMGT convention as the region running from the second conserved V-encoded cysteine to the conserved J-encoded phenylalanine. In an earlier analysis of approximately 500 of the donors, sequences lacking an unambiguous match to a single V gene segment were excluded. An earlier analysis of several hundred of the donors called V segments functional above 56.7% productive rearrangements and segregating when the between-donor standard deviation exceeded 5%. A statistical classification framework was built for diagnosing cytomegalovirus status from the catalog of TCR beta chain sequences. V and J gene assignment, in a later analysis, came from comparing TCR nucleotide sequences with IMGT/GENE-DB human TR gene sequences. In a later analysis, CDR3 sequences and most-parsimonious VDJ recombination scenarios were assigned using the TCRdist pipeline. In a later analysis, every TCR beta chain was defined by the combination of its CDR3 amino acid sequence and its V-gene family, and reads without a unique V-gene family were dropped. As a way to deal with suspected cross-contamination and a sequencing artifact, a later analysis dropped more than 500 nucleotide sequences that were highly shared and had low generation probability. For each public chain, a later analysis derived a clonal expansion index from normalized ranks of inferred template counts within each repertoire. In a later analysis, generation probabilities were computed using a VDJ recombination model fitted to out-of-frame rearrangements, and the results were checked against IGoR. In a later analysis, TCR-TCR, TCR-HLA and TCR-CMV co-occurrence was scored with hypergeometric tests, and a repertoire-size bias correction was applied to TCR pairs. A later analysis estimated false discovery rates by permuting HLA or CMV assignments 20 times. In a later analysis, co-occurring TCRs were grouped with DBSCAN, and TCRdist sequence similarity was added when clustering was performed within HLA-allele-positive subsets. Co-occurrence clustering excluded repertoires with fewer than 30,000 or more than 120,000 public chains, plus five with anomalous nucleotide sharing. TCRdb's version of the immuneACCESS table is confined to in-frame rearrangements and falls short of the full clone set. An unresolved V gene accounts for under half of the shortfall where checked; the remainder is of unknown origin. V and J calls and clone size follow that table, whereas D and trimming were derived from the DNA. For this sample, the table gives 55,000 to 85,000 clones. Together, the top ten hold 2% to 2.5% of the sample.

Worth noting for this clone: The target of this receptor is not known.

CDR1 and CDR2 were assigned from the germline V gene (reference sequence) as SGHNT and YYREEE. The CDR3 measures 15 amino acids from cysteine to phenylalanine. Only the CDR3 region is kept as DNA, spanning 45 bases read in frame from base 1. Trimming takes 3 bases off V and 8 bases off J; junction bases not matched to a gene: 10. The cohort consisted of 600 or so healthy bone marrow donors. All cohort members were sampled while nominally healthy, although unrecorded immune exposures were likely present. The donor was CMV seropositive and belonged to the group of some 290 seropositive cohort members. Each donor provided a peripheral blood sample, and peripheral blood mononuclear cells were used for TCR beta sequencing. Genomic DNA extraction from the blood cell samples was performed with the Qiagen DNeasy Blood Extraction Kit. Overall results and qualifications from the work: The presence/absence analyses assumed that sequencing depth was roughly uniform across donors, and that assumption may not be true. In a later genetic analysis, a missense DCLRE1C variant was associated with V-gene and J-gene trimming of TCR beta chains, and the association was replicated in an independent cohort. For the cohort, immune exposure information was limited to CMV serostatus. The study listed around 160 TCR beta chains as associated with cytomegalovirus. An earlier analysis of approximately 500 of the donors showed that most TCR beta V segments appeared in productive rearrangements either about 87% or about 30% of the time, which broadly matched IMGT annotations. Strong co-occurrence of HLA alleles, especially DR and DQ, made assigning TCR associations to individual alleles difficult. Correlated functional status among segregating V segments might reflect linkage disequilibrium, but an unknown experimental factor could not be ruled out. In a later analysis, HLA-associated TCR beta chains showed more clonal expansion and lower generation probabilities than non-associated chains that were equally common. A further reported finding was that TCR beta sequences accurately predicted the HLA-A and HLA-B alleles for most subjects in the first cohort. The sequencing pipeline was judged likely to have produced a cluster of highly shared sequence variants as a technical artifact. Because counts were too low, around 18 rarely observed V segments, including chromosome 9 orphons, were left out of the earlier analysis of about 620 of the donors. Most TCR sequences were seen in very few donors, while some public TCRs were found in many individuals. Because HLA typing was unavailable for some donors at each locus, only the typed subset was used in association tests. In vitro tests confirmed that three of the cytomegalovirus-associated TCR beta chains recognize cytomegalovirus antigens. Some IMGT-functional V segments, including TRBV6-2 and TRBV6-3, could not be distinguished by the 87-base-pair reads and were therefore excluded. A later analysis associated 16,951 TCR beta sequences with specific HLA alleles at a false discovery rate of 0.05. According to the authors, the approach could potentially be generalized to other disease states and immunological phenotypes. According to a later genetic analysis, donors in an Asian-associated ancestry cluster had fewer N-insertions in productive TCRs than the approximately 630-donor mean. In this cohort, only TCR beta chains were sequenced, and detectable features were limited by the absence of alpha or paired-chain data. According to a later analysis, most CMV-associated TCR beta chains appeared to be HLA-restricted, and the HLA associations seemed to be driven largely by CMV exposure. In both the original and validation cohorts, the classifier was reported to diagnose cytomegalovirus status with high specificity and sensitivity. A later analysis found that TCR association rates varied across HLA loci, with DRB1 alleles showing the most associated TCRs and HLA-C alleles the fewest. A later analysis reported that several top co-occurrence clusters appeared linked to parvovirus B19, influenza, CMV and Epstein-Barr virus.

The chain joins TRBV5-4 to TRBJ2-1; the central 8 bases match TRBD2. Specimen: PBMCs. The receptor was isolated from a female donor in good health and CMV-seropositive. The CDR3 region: CASSWSRGAGDEQFF. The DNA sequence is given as TGTGCCAGCAGCTGGTCGCGGGGGGCCGGAGATGAGCAGTTCTTC. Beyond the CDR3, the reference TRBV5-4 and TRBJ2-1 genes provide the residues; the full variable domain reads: ETGVTQSPTHLIKTRGQQVTLRCSSQSGHNTVSWYQQALGQGPQFIFQYYREEENGRGNFPPRFSGLQFPNYSSELNVNALELDDSALYLCASSWSRGAGDEQFFGPGTRLTVL.